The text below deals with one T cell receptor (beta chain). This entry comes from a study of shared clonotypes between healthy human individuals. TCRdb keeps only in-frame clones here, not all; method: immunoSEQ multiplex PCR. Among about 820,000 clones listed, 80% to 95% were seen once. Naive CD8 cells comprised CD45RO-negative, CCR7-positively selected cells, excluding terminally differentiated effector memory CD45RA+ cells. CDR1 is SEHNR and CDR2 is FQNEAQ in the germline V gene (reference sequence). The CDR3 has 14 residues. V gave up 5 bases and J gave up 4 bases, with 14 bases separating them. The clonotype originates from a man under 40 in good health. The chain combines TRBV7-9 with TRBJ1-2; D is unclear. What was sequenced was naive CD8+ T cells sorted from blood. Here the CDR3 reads CASSLNQVVYGYTF. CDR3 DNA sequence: TGTGCCAGCAGCCTTAACCAGGTTGTCTATGGCTACACCTTC. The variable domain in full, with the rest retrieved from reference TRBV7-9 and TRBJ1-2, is DTGVSQNPRHKITKRGQNVTFRCDPISEHNRLYWYRQTLGQGPEFLTYFQNEAQLEKSRLLSDRFSAERPKGSFSTLEIQRTEQGDSAMYLCASSLNQVVYGYTFGSGTRLTVV.